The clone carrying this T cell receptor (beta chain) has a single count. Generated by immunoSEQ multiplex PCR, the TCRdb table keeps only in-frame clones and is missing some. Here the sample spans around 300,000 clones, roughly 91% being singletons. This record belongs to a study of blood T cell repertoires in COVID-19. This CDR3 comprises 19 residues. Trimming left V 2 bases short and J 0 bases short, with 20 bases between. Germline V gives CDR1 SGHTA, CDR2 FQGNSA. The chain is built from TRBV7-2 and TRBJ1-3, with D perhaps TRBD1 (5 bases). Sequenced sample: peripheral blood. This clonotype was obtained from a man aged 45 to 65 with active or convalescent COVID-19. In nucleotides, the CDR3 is TGTGCCAGCAGCTTACCGACCGTGACAGTATCCGACTCTGGAAACACCATATATTTT. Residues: CASSLPTVTVSDSGNTIYF.